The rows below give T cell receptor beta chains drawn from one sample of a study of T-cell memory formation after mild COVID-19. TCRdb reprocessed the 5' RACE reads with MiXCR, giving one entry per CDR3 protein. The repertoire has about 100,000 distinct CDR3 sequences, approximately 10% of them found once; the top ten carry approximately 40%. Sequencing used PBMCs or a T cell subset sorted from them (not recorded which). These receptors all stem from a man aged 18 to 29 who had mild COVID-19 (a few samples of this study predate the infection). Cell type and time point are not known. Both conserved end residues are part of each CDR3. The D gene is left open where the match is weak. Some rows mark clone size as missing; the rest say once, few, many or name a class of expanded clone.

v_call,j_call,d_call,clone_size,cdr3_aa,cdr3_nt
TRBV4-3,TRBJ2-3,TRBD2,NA,CASSPGSSGGALNTQYF,TGCGCCAGCAGCCCCGGGAGTAGCGGGGGGGCCTTGAATACGCAGTATTTT
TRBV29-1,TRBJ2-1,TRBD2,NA,CSAKAGHEQFF,TGCAGCGCAAAAGCGGGGCATGAGCAGTTCTTC
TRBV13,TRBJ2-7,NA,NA,CASSPDMTEPYEQYF,TGTGCCAGCAGCCCCGATATGACTGAACCATACGAGCAGTACTTC
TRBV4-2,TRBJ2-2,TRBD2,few,CASSQAQRGGPGELFF,TGTGCCAGCAGCCAAGCCCAGCGGGGGGGCCCCGGGGAGCTGTTTTTT
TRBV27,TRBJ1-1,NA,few,CASMGGWGTEAFF,TGTGCCAGCATGGGAGGATGGGGCACTGAAGCTTTCTTT
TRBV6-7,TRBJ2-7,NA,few,CASIRGAQEQYF,TGTGCCAGCATACGGGGGGCGCAAGAGCAGTACTTC
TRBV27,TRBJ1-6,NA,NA,CASSPVNSPLHF,TGTGCCAGCAGCCCGGTGAATTCACCCCTCCACTTT
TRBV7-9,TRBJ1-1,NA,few,CASRFTGFPEAFF,TGTGCCAGCAGATTTACAGGGTTTCCTGAAGCTTTCTTT
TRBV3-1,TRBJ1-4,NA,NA,CASSQAGGRTNEKLFF,TGTGCCAGCAGCCAAGCTGGGGGGCGAACTAATGAAAAACTGTTTTTT
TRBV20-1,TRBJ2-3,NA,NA,CSAATSYRGTDTQYF,TGCAGTGCTGCCACGTCGTACAGGGGCACAGATACGCAGTATTTT
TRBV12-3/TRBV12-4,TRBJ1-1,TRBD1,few,CASSPEGTGVTATEAFF,TGTGCCAGCAGTCCTGAGGGCACAGGGGTGACGGCCACTGAAGCTTTCTTT
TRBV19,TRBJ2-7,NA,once,CASSAGRTYEQYF,TGTGCCAGTTCAGCCGGCAGGACCTACGAGCAGTACTTC
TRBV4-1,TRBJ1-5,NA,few,CASSQEMGLGDEPQHF,TGCGCCAGCAGCCAAGAAATGGGACTAGGAGATGAACCCCAGCATTTT
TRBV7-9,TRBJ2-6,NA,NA,CASSWAGFGANVLTF,TGTGCCAGCAGTTGGGCAGGGTTTGGGGCCAACGTCCTGACTTTC
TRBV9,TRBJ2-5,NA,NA,CASSVQGLQETQYF,TGTGCCAGCAGCGTACAGGGGCTCCAAGAGACCCAGTACTTC
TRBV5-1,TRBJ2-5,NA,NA,CASSERGNQETQYF,TGCGCCAGCAGCGAACGGGGTAATCAAGAGACCCAGTACTTC
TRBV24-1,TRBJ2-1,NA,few,CATGDRTEGGEQFF,TGTGCCACCGGAGACCGGACGGAGGGGGGTGAGCAGTTCTTC
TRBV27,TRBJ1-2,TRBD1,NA,CAGIQGRLGYTF,TGTGCCGGAATACAGGGGAGGCTGGGCTACACCTTC
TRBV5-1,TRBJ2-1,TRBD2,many,CASSFRTSNEQFF,TGCGCCAGCAGCTTCAGGACTAGCAATGAGCAGTTCTTC
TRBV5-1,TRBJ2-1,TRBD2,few,CASSSPHSGGLNNEQFF,TGCGCCAGCAGCTCGCCGCATAGCGGGGGGCTAAACAATGAGCAGTTCTTC
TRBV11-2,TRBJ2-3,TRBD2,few,CASSLDSASGGAKDTQYF,TGTGCCAGCAGCTTAGATTCGGCTAGCGGGGGGGCCAAAGATACGCAGTATTTT
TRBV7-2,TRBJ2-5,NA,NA,CASRTSGAGETQYF,TGTGCCAGCAGAACCTCGGGGGCAGGAGAGACCCAGTACTTC
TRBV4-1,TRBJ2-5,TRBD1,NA,CASSQGTGGGKTQYF,TGCGCCAGCAGCCAAGGGACAGGGGGCGGGAAGACCCAGTACTTC
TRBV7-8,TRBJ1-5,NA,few,CASSLGTFSNQPQHF,TGTGCCAGCAGCTTAGGGACCTTTAGCAATCAGCCCCAGCATTTT
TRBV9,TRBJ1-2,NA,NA,CASSAAGATNYGYTF,TGTGCCAGCAGCGCGGCGGGGGCTACTAACTATGGCTACACCTTC
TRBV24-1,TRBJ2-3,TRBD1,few,CATSDLDRGGTDTQYF,TGTGCCACCAGTGATTTGGACAGGGGGGGCACAGATACGCAGTATTTT
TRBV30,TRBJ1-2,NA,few,CAWTSYMGIGDGYTF,TGTGCCTGGACCTCTTACATGGGGATTGGCGATGGCTACACCTTC
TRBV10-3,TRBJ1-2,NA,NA,CAISDGLSGYTF,TGTGCCATCAGTGACGGGCTATCAGGCTACACCTTC
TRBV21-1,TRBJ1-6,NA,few,CASSKSTGQSPLHF,TGTGCCAGCAGCAAATCAACAGGGCAATCACCCCTCCACTTT
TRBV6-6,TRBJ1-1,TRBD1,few,CASRYGTGTFF,TGTGCCAGCAGGTACGGGACAGGGACTTTCTTT
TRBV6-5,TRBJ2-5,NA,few,CASSYNWEDEVETQYF,TGTGCCAGCAGTTACAACTGGGAAGACGAAGTTGAGACCCAGTACTTC
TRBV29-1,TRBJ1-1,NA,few,CSVVGKTEAFF,TGCAGCGTTGTAGGTAAAACTGAAGCTTTCTTT
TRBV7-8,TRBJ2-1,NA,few,CASSLGHYNEQFF,TGTGCCAGCAGCTTAGGCCACTACAATGAGCAGTTCTTC
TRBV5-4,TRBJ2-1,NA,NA,CAISQQGTEQFF,TGTGCCATCTCACAACAGGGTACTGAGCAGTTCTTC
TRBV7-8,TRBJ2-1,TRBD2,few,CASSLAVGLAGWSSYNEQFF,TGTGCCAGCAGCTTAGCTGTGGGACTAGCGGGGTGGAGCTCCTACAACGAGCAGTTCTTC
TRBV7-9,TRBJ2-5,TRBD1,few,CASSLRQGRGLTETQYF,TGTGCCAGCAGCCTAAGGCAGGGCAGGGGGCTCACGGAGACCCAGTACTTC
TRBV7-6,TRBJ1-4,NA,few,CASSFVGEKLFF,TGTGCCAGCAGCTTCGTAGGTGAAAAACTGTTTTTT
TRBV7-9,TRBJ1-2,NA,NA,CASSLPQDSSNYGYTF,TGTGCCAGCAGCTTACCACAGGACAGCTCTAACTATGGCTACACCTTC
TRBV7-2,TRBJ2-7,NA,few,CASSPTEYEQYF,TGTGCCAGCAGCCCGACAGAGTACGAGCAGTACTTC
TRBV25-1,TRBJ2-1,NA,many,CASSAPRGPTPGSYNEQFF,TGTGCCAGCAGTGCTCCCAGGGGCCCTACCCCAGGCTCCTACAATGAGCAGTTCTTC
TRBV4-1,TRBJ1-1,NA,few,CASSQDESGVHTEAFF,TGCGCCAGCAGCCAAGACGAAAGTGGGGTTCACACTGAAGCTTTCTTT
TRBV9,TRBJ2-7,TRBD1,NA,CASSVHSGTGTYEQYF,TGTGCCAGCAGCGTACATTCCGGGACAGGTACATACGAGCAGTACTTC
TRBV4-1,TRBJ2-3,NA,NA,CASSQVGAAGPATDTQYF,TGCGCCAGCAGCCAAGTGGGCGCGGCGGGACCCGCCACAGATACGCAGTATTTT
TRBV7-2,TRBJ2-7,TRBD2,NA,CASSLVGGADYEQYF,TGTGCCAGCAGCTTAGTCGGGGGGGCGGACTACGAGCAGTACTTC
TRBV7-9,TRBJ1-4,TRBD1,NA,CASSLGQANEKLFF,TGTGCCAGCAGCCTCGGACAGGCTAATGAAAAACTGTTTTTT
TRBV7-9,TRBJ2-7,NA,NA,CASSYRDEQYF,TGTGCCAGCAGTTACAGGGACGAGCAGTACTTC
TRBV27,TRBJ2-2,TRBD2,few,CASLKLAGARGGELFF,TGTGCCAGCCTCAAACTAGCGGGGGCCAGGGGCGGGGAGCTGTTTTTT
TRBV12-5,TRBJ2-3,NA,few,CASGLVPSGGGDTQYF,TGTGCTAGTGGTTTGGTACCCTCCGGGGGAGGAGATACGCAGTATTTT
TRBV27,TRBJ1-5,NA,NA,CASSLSQGTTQPQHF,TGTGCCAGCAGTTTATCACAGGGCACAACTCAGCCCCAGCATTTT
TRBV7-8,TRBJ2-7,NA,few,CASSFGSSEEQYF,TGTGCCAGCAGCTTCGGGAGTTCTGAGGAGCAGTACTTC
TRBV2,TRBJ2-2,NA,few,CASARGNGELFF,TGTGCCAGCGCCAGGGGTAACGGGGAGCTGTTTTTT
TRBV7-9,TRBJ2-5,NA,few,CASSRAWETQYF,TGTGCCAGCAGCCGCGCATGGGAGACCCAGTACTTC
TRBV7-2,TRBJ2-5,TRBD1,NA,CASSASLGRTGTQYF,TGTGCCAGCAGCGCTAGCTTGGGACGGACAGGGACCCAGTACTTC
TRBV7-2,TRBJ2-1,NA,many,CASSLGLDNEQFF,TGTGCCAGCAGCTTAGGACTAGACAATGAGCAGTTCTTC
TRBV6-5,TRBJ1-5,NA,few,CASRTRDTREEPQHF,TGTGCCAGCAGGACACGGGACACCCGGGAAGAGCCCCAGCATTTT
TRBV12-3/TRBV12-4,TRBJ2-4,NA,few,CASSSTRFGLNIQYF,TGTGCCAGCAGTTCTACACGATTCGGGCTAAACATTCAGTACTTC
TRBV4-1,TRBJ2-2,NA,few,CASSQERTGAYTGELFF,TGCGCCAGCAGCCAAGAAAGGACGGGGGCTTACACCGGGGAGCTGTTTTTT
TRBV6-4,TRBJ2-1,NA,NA,CASTTTGPSYNEQFF,TGTGCCAGCACGACAACGGGGCCCTCCTACAATGAGCAGTTCTTC
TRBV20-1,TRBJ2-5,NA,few,CSAILVQETQYF,TGCAGTGCTATTTTAGTCCAAGAGACCCAGTACTTC
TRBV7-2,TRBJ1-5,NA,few,CASSLGASGSSNQPQHF,TGTGCCAGCAGCTTAGGGGCCTCGGGGAGTAGCAATCAGCCCCAGCATTTT